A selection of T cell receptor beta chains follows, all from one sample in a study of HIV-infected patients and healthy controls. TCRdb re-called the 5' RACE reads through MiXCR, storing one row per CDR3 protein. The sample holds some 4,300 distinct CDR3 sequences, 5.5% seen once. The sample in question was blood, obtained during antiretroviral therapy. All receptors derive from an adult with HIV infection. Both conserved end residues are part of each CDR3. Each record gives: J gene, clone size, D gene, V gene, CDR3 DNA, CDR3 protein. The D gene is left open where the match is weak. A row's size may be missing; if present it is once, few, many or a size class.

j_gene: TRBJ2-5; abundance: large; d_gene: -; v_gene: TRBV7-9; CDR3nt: TGTGCCAGCAGCTCGGGACTGCAAGAGACCCAGTACTTC; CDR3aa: CASSSGLQETQYF
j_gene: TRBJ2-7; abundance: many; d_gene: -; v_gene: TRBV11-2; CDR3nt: TGTGCCAGCAGCTTATCCGCTGGGAGGACCTACGAGCAGTACTTC; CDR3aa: CASSLSAGRTYEQYF
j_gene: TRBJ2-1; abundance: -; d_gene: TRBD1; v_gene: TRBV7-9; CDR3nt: TGTGCCAGCAGCTTAACTACAGGGGGCGTTGAGCAGTTCTTC; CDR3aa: CASSLTTGGVEQFF
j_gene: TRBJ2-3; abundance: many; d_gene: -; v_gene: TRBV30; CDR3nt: TGTGCCTGGAGTGTTCTAGCCGGAACAGATACGCAGTATTTT; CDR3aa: CAWSVLAGTDTQYF
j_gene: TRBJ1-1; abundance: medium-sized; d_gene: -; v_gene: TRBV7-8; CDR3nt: TGTGCCAGCAGCTCTCCTGGACACTTGAACACTGAAGCTTTCTTT; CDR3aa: CASSSPGHLNTEAFF
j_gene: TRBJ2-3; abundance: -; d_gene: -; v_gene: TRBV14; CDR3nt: TGTGCCAGCAGCCAGGGTGGGGGACCCACAGATACGCAGTATTTT; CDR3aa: CASSQGGGPTDTQYF
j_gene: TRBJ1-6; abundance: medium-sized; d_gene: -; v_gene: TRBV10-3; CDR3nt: TGTGCCATCAGTGGGCCTGAAGGACCGAGGGATTCACCCCTCCACTTT; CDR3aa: CAISGPEGPRDSPLHF
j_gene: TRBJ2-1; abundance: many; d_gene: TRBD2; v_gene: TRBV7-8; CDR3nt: TGTGCCAGCAGCAGATTCACTAGCGGGGCTTCCAATGAGCAGTTCTTC; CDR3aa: CASSRFTSGASNEQFF
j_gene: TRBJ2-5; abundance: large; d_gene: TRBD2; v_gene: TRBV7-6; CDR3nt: TGTGCCAGCAGCCGCGGGAGACAGGAGACCCAGTACTTC; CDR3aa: CASSRGRQETQYF
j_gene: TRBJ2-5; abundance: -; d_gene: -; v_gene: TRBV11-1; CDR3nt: TGTGCCAGCAGCAAAACGAGGAGCCAAGAGACCCAGTACTTC; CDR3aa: CASSKTRSQETQYF
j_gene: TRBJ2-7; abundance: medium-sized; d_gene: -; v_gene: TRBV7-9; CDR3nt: TGTGCCAGCAGTTTAGGGCGGACGGCGCAGTACTTC; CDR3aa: CASSLGRTAQYF
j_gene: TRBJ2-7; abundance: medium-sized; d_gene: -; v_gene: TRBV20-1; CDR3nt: TGCAGTGCTAGGGGGCAGGGAGTGCCCTACGAGCAGTACTTC; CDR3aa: CSARGQGVPYEQYF
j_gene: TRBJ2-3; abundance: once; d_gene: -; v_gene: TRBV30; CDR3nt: TGTGCCTGGCTTCCGGAGGGGTTAAGCACAGATACGCAGTATTTT; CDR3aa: CAWLPEGLSTDTQYF
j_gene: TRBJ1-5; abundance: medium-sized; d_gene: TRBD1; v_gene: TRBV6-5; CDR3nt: TGTGCCAGCAGTCGCGCCGGGACAGGCCCTAATCAGCCCCAGCATTTT; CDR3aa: CASSRAGTGPNQPQHF
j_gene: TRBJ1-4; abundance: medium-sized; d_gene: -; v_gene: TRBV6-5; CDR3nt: TGTGCCAGCAGCCCCTTACCGGATGCAACTAATGAAAAACTGTTTTTT; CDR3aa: CASSPLPDATNEKLFF
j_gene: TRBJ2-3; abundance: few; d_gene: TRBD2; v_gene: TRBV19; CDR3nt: TGTGCCAGTAGTCCGGGGGGGCTAGATACGCAGTATTTT; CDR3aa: CASSPGGLDTQYF
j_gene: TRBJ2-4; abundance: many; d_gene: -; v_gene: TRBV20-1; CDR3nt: TGCAGTGCTAGAGCCCCCCTACCGGGGCCCGCGGCAAACATTCAGTACTTC; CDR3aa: CSARAPLPGPAANIQYF